A selection of T cell receptor beta chains follows, all from one sample in a study of blood T cell repertoires in COVID-19. Repertoires were generated with immunoSEQ multiplex PCR, while TCRdb's copy carries only in-frame clones and drops some. This sample carries about 280,000 clones, about 83% of them seen once, and the ten largest clones take over 8.5%. Specimen: peripheral blood. All receptors derive from a woman between 45 and 65 years old who had recovered from COVID-19. The CDR3 runs from the conserved cysteine through the conserved F or W. The D gene is left open where the match is weak. A clone size is listed for some rows: how often the clone was seen (once, few, many), or a class if it is expanded.

abundance: once; d_gene: -; v_gene: TRBV28; j_gene: TRBJ1-1; CDR3nt: TGTGCCAGCTTGGGGGGTTTGGGGATCACTGAAGCTTTCTTT; CDR3aa: CASLGGLGITEAFF
abundance: -; d_gene: -; v_gene: TRBV5-4; j_gene: TRBJ1-2; CDR3nt: TGTGCCAGCAGCTTGGCCGATCAGTTCTATGGCTACACCTTC; CDR3aa: CASSLADQFYGYTF
abundance: -; d_gene: -; v_gene: TRBV25-1; j_gene: TRBJ2-3; CDR3nt: TGTGCCAGCAGTGAAAGAGGGAGGGATACGCAGTATTTT; CDR3aa: CASSERGRDTQYF
abundance: -; d_gene: TRBD2; v_gene: TRBV5-1; j_gene: TRBJ2-1; CDR3nt: TGCGCCAGCAGCTCCCACACTAGCGGGAGGGCCCTAGGGAATGAGCAGTTCTTC; CDR3aa: CASSSHTSGRALGNEQFF
abundance: -; d_gene: -; v_gene: TRBV29-1; j_gene: TRBJ2-6; CDR3nt: TGCAGCGTTGGCCAGGGTGGGGCCAACGTCCTGACTTTC; CDR3aa: CSVGQGGANVLTF
abundance: once; d_gene: -; v_gene: TRBV28; j_gene: TRBJ1-2; CDR3nt: TGTGCCACACACTCTTTCGGCGGCTATGGCTACACCTTC; CDR3aa: CATHSFGGYGYTF
abundance: few; d_gene: -; v_gene: TRBV4-3; j_gene: TRBJ2-7; CDR3nt: TGCGCCAGCAGCCCGGGCGTGTCCAGGGGGGAATACGAGCAGTACTTC; CDR3aa: CASSPGVSRGEYEQYF
abundance: -; d_gene: -; v_gene: TRBV2; j_gene: TRBJ1-2; CDR3nt: TGTGCCAAAACGGGGTATAACTATGGCTACACCTTC; CDR3aa: CAKTGYNYGYTF
abundance: -; d_gene: -; v_gene: TRBV27; j_gene: TRBJ2-3; CDR3nt: TGTGCCAGCACCTCCCGGGTCGGCACAGATACGCAGTATTTT; CDR3aa: CASTSRVGTDTQYF
abundance: -; d_gene: TRBD1; v_gene: TRBV19; j_gene: TRBJ1-1; CDR3nt: TGTGCCAGTTGGGACAGGTTTGGCACTGAAGCTTTCTTT; CDR3aa: CASWDRFGTEAFF
abundance: few; d_gene: TRBD1; v_gene: TRBV10-2; j_gene: TRBJ1-3; CDR3nt: TGCGCCAGCAGTGACCGCGGACAGGGGGGCTCTGGAAACACCATATATTTT; CDR3aa: CASSDRGQGGSGNTIYF
abundance: -; d_gene: -; v_gene: TRBV19; j_gene: TRBJ1-5; CDR3nt: TGTGCCAGTAGCGCAGATAGCAATCAGCCCCAGCATTTT; CDR3aa: CASSADSNQPQHF